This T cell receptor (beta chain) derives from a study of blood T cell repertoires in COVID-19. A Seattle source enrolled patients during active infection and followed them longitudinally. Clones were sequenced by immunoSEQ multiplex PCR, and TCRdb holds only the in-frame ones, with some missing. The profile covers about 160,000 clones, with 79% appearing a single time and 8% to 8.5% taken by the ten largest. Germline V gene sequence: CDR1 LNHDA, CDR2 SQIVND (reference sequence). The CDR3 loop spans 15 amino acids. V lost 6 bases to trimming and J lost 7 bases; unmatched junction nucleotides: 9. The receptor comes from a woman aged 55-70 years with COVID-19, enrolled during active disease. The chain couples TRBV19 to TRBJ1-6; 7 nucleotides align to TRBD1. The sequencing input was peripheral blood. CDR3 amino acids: CASRGITGENSPLHF. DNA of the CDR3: TGTGCCAGTAGGGGAATAACAGGGGAGAATTCACCCCTCCACTTT.